The TCR beta chain under discussion was sequenced for a study of cytomegalovirus exposure and HLA in healthy donors. Study-wide background: The same platform as the approximately 730 first-cohort repertoires was used for the 120 validation repertoires, a later analysis reported. Study-wide findings and caveats: Reports showed the classifier diagnosing cytomegalovirus status with high specificity and sensitivity. Rare sequences made up most TCRs, while some public TCRs were found in many donors.

A note on this clone: The target antigen is unknown.

With 1 base removed from V and 2 bases from J, the gap between germline ends came to 8 bases. The germline gives CDR1 SEHNR, CDR2 FQNEAQ (reference sequence). The CDR3 spans 15 residues. The assay was immunoSEQ multiplex PCR, and TCRdb's table has in-frame clones only and misses some. Of some 64,000 clones listed, nearly 98% are singletons. The donors were members of the roughly 130-subject validation cohort (separate from the approximately 670-subject first cohort). The TCR was taken from a woman aged 18-35 years in good health and CMV-seropositive. Input material: PBMCs. The J gene is TRBJ2-2, the V gene TRBV7-9, with D possibly matching TRBD1 (6 bases). The CDR3 bases are TGTGCCAGCAGCTTAGTGGACAGAAACACCGGGGAGCTGTTTTTT. Residues: CASSLVDRNTGELFF.